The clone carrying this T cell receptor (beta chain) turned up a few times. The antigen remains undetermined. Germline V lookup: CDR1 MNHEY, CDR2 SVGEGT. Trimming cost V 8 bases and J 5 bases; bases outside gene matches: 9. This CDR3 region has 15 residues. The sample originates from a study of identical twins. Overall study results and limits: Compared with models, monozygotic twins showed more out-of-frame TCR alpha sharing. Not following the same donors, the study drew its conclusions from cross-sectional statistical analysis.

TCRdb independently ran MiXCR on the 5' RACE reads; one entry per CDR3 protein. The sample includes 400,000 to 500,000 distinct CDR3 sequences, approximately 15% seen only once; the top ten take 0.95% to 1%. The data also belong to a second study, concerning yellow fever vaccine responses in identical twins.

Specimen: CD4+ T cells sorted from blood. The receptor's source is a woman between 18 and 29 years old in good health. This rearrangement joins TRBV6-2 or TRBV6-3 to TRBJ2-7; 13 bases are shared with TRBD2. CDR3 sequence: CASDGLAGVRNEQYF. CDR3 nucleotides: TGTGCCAGCGACGGACTAGCGGGAGTCAGGAACGAGCAGTACTTC.